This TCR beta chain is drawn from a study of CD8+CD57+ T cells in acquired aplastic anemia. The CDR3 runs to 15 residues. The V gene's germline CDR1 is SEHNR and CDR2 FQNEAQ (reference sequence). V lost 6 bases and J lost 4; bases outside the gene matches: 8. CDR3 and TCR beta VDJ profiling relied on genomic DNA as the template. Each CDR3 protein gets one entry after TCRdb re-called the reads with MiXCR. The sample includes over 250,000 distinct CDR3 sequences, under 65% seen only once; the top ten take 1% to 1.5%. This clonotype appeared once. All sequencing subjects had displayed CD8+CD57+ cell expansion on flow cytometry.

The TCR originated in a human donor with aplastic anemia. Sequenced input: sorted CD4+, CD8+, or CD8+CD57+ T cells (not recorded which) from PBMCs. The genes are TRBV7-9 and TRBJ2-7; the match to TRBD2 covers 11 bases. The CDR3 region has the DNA TGTGCCAGCAGGACGACTAGCGGGGCTAATTACGAGCAGTACTTC. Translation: CASRTTSGANYEQYF.